This is a list of T cell receptor beta chains from one sample in a study of cytomegalovirus exposure and HLA in healthy donors. Sequencing used immunoSEQ multiplex PCR; TCRdb keeps in-frame clones, though not all of them. The sample includes under 200,000 clones, 80% to 90% of them seen just once. The specimen sequenced was PBMCs. Every receptor here comes from a young woman in good health and CMV-seronegative. Each CDR3 is given with its conserved first and last residue. D genes are given only for firm matches. Not all rows give a size; the values are once, few, many and, for expanded clones, a class.

-	-	TRBV28	TRBJ1-3	CASSRTGPGNTIYF	TGTGCCAGCAGTCGCACAGGGCCTGGAAACACCATATATTTT
-	TRBD1	TRBV28	TRBJ1-2	CASSSGVIRGDYGYTF	TGTGCCAGCAGTTCAGGGGTGATCAGGGGGGACTATGGCTACACCTTC
-	-	TRBV4-1	TRBJ2-5	CASSRNAGLSETQYF	TGCGCCAGCAGCAGAAACGCAGGGTTATCAGAGACCCAGTACTTC
once	-	TRBV7-9	TRBJ2-2	CSSSLGAPELFF	TGTTCCAGCAGCTTAGGGGCCCCGGAGCTGTTTTTT
-	-	TRBV29-1	TRBJ2-5	CSDQQSQETQYF	TGCAGCGACCAACAGAGTCAAGAGACCCAGTACTTC
-	TRBD2	TRBV7-3	TRBJ2-1	CASSVGHPGLAGGEQFF	TGTGCCAGCAGCGTAGGGCACCCGGGACTAGCGGGAGGTGAGCAGTTCTTC
-	-	TRBV6-6	TRBJ2-3	CATLTGTLNTDTQYF	TGTGCCACCCTCACTGGGACATTAAACACAGATACGCAGTATTTT
-	-	TRBV27	TRBJ2-3	CASRLTDTQYF	TGTGCCAGCAGACTCACAGATACGCAGTATTTT
-	-	TRBV25-1	TRBJ1-2	CASSEFGHRGYTF	TGTGCCAGCAGTGAATTCGGACACCGTGGCTACACCTTC
-	-	TRBV11-2	TRBJ2-3	CASSIFRGTQYF	TGTGCCAGCAGCATTTTTAGAGGAACGCAGTATTTT
-	-	TRBV5-4	TRBJ2-7	CASSLSPATMQEQYF	TGTGCCAGCAGCTTGAGTCCGGCTACTATGCAGGAGCAGTACTTC
-	-	TRBV19	TRBJ1-1	CASSPPGEGRPEAFF	TGTGCCAGTAGTCCCCCAGGGGAAGGACGGCCTGAAGCTTTCTTT
-	-	TRBV6-5	TRBJ2-6	CASRLLLSGANVLTF	TGTGCCAGCAGACTTCTTCTCTCTGGGGCCAACGTCCTGACTTTC
-	TRBD2	TRBV14	TRBJ2-1	CASSRGTSGIEQFF	TGTGCCAGCAGCCGAGGGACTAGCGGGATTGAGCAGTTCTTC
-	TRBD2	TRBV29-1	TRBJ2-7	CSVSTSGILYEQYF	TGCAGCGTCTCAACTAGCGGGATCCTCTACGAGCAGTACTTC
-	-	TRBV13	TRBJ2-7	CASSVGDSYYEQYF	TGTGCCAGCAGCGTGGGGGACTCTTACTACGAGCAGTACTTC
once	TRBD2	TRBV27	TRBJ2-1	CASSLRREVGFNRFF	TGTGCCAGCAGTTTAAGGCGGGAGGTTGGCTTTAATCGGTTCTTC
-	-	TRBV6-1	TRBJ2-7	CASSFGQDHEQYF	TGTGCCAGCAGTTTCGGACAAGACCACGAGCAGTACTTC
-	-	TRBV5-1	TRBJ1-2	CASSLILTTQSGGYTF	TGCGCCAGCAGCTTAATTTTGACAACACAATCCGGTGGCTACACCTTC
-	TRBD1	TRBV5-4	TRBJ1-1	CASSLGGQLNTEAFF	TGTGCCAGCAGCTTGGGGGGACAGCTGAACACTGAAGCTTTCTTT
-	TRBD1	TRBV11-2	TRBJ2-5	CASSSGTGGWEQETQYF	TGTGCCAGCAGCTCAGGGACAGGGGGCTGGGAACAAGAGACCCAGTACTTC